Listed here is a single T cell receptor (beta chain). An end of the junction does not agree with germline; a read error may underlie this. The length of the CDR3 is 16 residues. CDR1 and CDR2 (germline): SGHTA, FQGNSA. The entry originates in a study of blood T cell repertoires in COVID-19. As handled by the study authors: The authors estimated nucleated cell counts from reference gene primer amplification. Sequencing used immunoSEQ multiplex PCR; TCRdb keeps in-frame clones, though not all of them. V and J calls and clone size follow that table, whereas D and trimming were derived from the DNA. This sample has a few hundred thousand clones, with around 87% found just once.

This chain connects TRBV7-2 to TRBJ2-3; D perhaps matches TRBD1 (6 bases). Sequenced material: peripheral blood. This TCR came from a woman aged 30 to 39 who had recovered from COVID-19. CDR3 DNA: TGTGCCAGCAGCCCAAAGAGTGGGACACAAGGAGATGCGCAGTATTTT. This gives the protein CASSPKSGTQGDAQYF.